This TCR beta chain was retrieved from a study of blood T cell repertoires in COVID-19. Study information: Sources were T cells, B-cell-depleted T cells, or PBMCs; the material itself was cDNA or gDNA.

As handled by the study authors: How many nucleated cells were present was estimated from reference gene primer amplification. The method was immunoSEQ multiplex PCR; TCRdb's version includes in-frame clones alone and lacks a portion of them. The V and J calls and clone size were taken over from that table, and D and trimming were inferred from the DNA. The repertoire holds some 200,000 clones, roughly four fifths seen once, with 12% in the top ten. The junction had 5 bases not matched to a gene; V was cut back by 0 bases and J by 5 bases. Germline V CDR1 and CDR2: MGHRA, YSYEKL. The CDR3 covers 16 residues. Participant-given clinical history determined each cohort assignment. The study counted Cohort 3 donors as recovered given two negative PCRs, clearance, or symptom resolution. This clone was observed a few times.

The chain couples TRBV4-1 to TRBJ1-5; TRBD1 aligns across 9 bases. The sample taken for sequencing was PBMCs or T cells enriched from blood (not recorded which). This receptor was identified in a man in his forties who had recovered from COVID-19. The DNA for the CDR3 is TGCGCCAGCAGCCAAGATCCGGGACAGGGTCATCAGCCCCAGCATTTT. As protein: CASSQDPGQGHQPQHF.